The source of this TCR beta chain is a study of shared clonotypes between healthy human individuals. Note on this clone: Its antigen is unknown.

The protocol was immunoSEQ multiplex PCR, while the TCRdb copy is restricted to in-frame clones and leaves out a portion. The sample holds around 2,000,000 clones; roughly 94% are singletons and the top ten take approximately 0.13%. Broader study findings: Non-shared clonotypes had lower generation probabilities than those shared by all four donors. Sharing across four donors was highest in naive CD4 (approximately 5%) and lowest in memory CD8 (0.4%).

Every donor, a Caucasian adult, lived in Nashville, Tennessee. V was pared by 4 bases and J by 9 bases, with 18 bases of the junction left unmatched. The CDR3 is 17 amino acids. The germline CDR1 and CDR2 sequences are SGHRS and YFSETQ. The chain combines TRBV5-1 with TRBJ2-2, with 7 bases lining up with TRBD2. This TCR was sampled from a man aged 18 to 29 in good health. Sequencing used naive CD4+ T cells sorted from blood. Subset specified: CD45RA+ positively selected. This chain's CDR3 is CASSLRLAGGAFRELFF. CDR3 DNA: TGCGCCAGCAGCCTACGACTAGCCGGGGGTGCCTTTAGGGAGCTGTTTTTT.